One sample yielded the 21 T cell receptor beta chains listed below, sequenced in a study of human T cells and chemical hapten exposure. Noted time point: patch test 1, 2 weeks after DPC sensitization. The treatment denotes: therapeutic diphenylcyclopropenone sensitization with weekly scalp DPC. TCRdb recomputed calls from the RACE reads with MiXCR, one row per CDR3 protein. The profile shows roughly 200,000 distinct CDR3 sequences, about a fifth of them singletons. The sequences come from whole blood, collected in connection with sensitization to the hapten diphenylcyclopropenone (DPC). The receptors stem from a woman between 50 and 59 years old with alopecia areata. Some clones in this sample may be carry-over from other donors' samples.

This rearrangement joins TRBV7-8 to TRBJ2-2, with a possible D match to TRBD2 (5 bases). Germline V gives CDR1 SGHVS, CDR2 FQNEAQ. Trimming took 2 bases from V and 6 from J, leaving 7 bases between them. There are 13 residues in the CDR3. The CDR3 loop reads CASSLMEAGELFF. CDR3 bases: TGTGCCAGCAGCTTAATGGAGGCCGGGGAGCTGTTTTTT.

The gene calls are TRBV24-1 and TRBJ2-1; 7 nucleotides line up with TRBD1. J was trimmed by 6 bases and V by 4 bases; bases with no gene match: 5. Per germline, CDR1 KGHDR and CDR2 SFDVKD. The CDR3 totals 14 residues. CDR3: CATSEPTGSNEQFF. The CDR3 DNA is TGTGCCACCAGTGAACCGACAGGGTCCAATGAGCAGTTCTTC.

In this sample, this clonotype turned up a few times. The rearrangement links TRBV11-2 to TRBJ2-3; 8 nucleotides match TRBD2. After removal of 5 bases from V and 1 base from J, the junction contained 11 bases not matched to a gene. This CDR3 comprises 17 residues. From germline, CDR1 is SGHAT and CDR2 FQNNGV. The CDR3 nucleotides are TGTGCCAGCAGCCTAGCCGGGAGCGGGAGAGGCACAGATACGCAGTATTTT. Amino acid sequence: CASSLAGSGRGTDTQYF.

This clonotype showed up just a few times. This CDR3 reads CASSPGQGDNSPLHF. In DNA, the CDR3 is TGTGCCAGCAGCCCTGGACAGGGGGATAATTCACCCCTCCACTTT. The chain has TRBV4-2 and TRBJ1-6, with 10 nucleotides matching TRBD1. The V gene's germline CDR1 is LGHNA and CDR2 YNFKEQ. J gave up 5 bases and V 4 bases, and 2 bases lay outside the gene matches. CDR3 length: 15 residues.

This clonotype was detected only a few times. CDR3 sequence reads: CASSPQWGGGETQYF. The CDR3 DNA reads as TGTGCCAGCAGTCCCCAATGGGGTGGTGGCGAGACCCAGTACTTC. The chain recombines TRBV6-5 with TRBJ2-5, with D unresolved. The CDR3 is 15 amino acids. Germline V gene sequence: CDR1 MNHEY, CDR2 SVGAGI. Deletions cut 5 bases from V and 5 bases from J, with 18 bases between.

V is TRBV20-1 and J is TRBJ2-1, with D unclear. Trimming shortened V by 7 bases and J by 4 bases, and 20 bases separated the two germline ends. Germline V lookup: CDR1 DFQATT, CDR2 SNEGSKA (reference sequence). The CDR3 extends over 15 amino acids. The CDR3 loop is CSVTARVVVYNEQFF. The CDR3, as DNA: TGCAGTGTGACGGCACGGGTTGTTGTATACAATGAGCAGTTCTTC.

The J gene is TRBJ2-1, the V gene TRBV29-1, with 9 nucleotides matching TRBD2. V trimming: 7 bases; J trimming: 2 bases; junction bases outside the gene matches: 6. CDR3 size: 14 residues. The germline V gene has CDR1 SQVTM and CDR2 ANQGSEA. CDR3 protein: CSGSTSGAYNEQFF. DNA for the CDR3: TGCAGCGGGTCGACTAGCGGAGCCTACAATGAGCAGTTCTTC.

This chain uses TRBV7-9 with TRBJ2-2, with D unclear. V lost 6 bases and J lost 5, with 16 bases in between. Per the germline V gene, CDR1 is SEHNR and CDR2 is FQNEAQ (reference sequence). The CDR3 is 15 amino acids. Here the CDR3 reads CASSDPAWSTGELFF. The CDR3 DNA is TGTGCCAGCAGTGATCCGGCGTGGAGTACCGGGGAGCTGTTTTTT.

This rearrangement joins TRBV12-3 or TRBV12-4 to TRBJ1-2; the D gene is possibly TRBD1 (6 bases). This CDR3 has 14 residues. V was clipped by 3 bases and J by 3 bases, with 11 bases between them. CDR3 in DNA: TGTGCCAGCAGTTTTGGGGGGCAGTACTATGGCTACACCTTC. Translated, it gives CASSFGGQYYGYTF.

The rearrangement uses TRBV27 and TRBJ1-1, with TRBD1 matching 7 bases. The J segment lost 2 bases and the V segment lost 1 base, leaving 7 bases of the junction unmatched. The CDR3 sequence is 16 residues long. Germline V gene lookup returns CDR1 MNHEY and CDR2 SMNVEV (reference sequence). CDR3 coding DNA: TGTGCCAGCAGTTTATGGGGCAGGGGGGGAAACACTGAAGCTTTCTTT. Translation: CASSLWGRGGNTEAFF.

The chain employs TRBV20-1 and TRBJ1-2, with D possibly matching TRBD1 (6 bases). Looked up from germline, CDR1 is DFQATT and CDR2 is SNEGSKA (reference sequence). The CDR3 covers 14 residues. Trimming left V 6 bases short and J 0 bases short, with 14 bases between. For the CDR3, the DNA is TGCAGTGCCAGCGGACAGTTAGCTAACTATGGCTACACCTTC. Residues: CSASGQLANYGYTF.

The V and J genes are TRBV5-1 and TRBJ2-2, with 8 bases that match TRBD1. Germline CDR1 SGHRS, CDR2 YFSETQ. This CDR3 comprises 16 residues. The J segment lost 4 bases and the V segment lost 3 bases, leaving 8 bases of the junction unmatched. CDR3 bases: TGCGCCAGCAGCTCGCTTACAGGGGGTGGCACCGGGGAGCTGTTTTTT. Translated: CASSSLTGGGTGELFF. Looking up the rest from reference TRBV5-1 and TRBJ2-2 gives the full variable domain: KAGVTQTPRYLIKTRGQQVTLSCSPISGHRSVSWYQQTPGQGLQFLFEYFSETQRNKGNFPGRFSGRQFSNSRSEMNVSTLELGDSALYLCASSSLTGGGTGELFFGEGSRLTVL.

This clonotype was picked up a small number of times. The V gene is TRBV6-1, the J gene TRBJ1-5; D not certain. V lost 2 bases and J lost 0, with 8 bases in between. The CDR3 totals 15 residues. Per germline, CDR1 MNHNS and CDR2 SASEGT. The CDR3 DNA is TGTGCCAGCAGTGAATGGGAGTATAGCAATCAGCCCCAGCATTTT. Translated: CASSEWEYSNQPQHF.

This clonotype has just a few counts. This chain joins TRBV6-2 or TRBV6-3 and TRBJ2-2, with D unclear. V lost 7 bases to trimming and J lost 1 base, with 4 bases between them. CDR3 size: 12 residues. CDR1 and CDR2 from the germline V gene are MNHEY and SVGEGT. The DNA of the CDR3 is TGTGCCAGCAATCGGAACACCGGGGAGCTGTTTTTT. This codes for CASNRNTGELFF.

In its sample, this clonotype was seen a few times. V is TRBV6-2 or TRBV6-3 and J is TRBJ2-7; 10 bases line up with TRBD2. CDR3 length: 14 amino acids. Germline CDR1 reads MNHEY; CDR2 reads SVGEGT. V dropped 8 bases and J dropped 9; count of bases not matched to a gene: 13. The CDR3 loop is CASRLAGDYGWQYF. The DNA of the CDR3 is TGTGCCAGCCGACTAGCGGGTGACTACGGATGGCAGTACTTC.

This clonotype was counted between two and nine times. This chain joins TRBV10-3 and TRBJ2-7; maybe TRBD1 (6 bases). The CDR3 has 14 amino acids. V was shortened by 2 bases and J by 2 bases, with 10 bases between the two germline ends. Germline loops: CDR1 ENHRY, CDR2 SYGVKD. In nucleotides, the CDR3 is TGTGCCATCAGTGAGACGACAGGCGCCTACGAGCAGTACTTC. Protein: CAISETTGAYEQYF.

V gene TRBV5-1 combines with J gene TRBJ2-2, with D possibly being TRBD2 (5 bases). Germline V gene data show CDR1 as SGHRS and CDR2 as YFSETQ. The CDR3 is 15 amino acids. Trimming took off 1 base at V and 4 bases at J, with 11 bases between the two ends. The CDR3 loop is CASSLFLEGTGELFF. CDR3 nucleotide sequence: TGCGCCAGCAGCTTGTTTCTAGAGGGCACCGGGGAGCTGTTTTTT. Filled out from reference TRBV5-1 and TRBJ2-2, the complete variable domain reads KAGVTQTPRYLIKTRGQQVTLSCSPISGHRSVSWYQQTPGQGLQFLFEYFSETQRNKGNFPGRFSGRQFSNSRSEMNVSTLELGDSALYLCASSLFLEGTGELFFGEGSRLTVL.

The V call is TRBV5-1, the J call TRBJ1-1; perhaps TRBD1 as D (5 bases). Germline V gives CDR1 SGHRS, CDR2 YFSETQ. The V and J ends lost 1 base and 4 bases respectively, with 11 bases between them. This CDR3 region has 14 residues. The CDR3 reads CASSLLGAGTEAFF. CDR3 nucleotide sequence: TGCGCCAGCAGCTTGCTCGGGGCCGGCACTGAAGCTTTCTTT.

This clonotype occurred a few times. For the CDR3, the DNA is TGCAGCGTTGCCCGGGCCGGGGAGCTGTTTTTT. Residues: CSVARAGELFF. This chain connects TRBV29-1 to TRBJ2-2, with D unclear. This CDR3 spans 11 amino acids. The V and J ends lost 4 bases and 6 bases respectively, with 6 bases between them. The germline V gene has CDR1 SQVTM and CDR2 ANQGSEA.

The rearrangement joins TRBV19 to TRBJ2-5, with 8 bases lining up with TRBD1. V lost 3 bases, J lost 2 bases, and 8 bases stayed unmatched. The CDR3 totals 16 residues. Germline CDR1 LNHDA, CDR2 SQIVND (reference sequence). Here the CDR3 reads CASSIGGTGGQETQYF. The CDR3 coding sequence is TGTGCCAGTAGTATCGGCGGGACAGGAGGACAAGAGACCCAGTACTTC.

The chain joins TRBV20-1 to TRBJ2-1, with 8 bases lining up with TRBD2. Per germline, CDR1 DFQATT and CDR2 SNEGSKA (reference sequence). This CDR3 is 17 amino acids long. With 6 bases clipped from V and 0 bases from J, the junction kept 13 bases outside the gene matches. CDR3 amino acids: CSASSGLAASSYNEQFF. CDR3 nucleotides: TGCAGTGCAAGCTCCGGACTAGCTGCTAGCTCCTACAATGAGCAGTTCTTC.